This passage covers 28 T cell receptor beta chains from one sample sequenced in a study of T cell changes during pregnancy in multiple sclerosis. The method was immunoSEQ multiplex PCR; TCRdb's version includes in-frame clones alone and lacks a portion of them. The data show about 72,000 clones, 75% to 95% seen once. The sample here was peripheral blood, taken in the second trimester of pregnancy. These receptors came from a female donor with multiple sclerosis, enrolled in a pregnancy study.

This sequence joins TRBV6-4 and TRBJ2-1, with 11 bases identical to TRBD2. This CDR3 region has 16 residues. The ends lost 0 bases at V and 4 bases at J; junction bases unmatched: 2. Germline lookup yields CDR1 MRHNA and CDR2 SNTAGT. The CDR3 reads CASSDSASGGYNEQFF. CDR3 DNA sequence: TGTGCCAGCAGTGACTCGGCTAGCGGGGGGTACAATGAGCAGTTCTTC.

Here the CDR3 DNA reads TGTGCCAGCAGTTACTCGCGACAGGGGATGTACGAGCAGTACTTC. Translated: CASSYSRQGMYEQYF. This chain joins TRBV6-5 and TRBJ2-7; 8 bases are shared with TRBD1. The CDR3 spans 15 residues. Germline V lookup: CDR1 MNHEY, CDR2 SVGAGI. J was trimmed by 4 bases and V by 0 bases; bases with no gene match: 5.

The V call is TRBV9, the J call TRBJ1-5; no definite D call. The CDR3 has 12 amino acids. Germline V gene lookup returns CDR1 SGDLS and CDR2 YYNGEE. Trimming left V 3 bases short and J 8 bases short, with 9 bases between. Here the CDR3 reads CASSEVTKPQHF. CDR3 nucleotides: TGTGCCAGCAGCGAGGTGACTAAGCCCCAGCATTTT.

The genes are TRBV29-1 and TRBJ1-3; TRBD1 matches 7 bases. The J segment lost 2 bases and the V segment lost 0 bases, leaving 10 bases of the junction unmatched. The CDR3 is 17 amino acids. CDR1 is SQVTM, CDR2 ANQGSEA, per germline. The CDR3 loop is CSVEDLPRDRTGNTIYF. CDR3 bases: TGCAGCGTTGAAGATCTCCCCCGGGACAGAACTGGAAACACCATATATTTT. Based on the CDR3 plus reference TRBV29-1 and TRBJ1-3, the full variable domain is SAVISQKPSRDICQRGTSLTIQCQVDSQVTMMFWYRQQPGQSLTLIATANQGSEATYESGFVIDKFPISRPNLTFSTLTVSNMSPEDSSIYLCSVEDLPRDRTGNTIYFGEGSWLTVV.

V and J are TRBV7-2 and TRBJ1-3; weak D call: TRBD1 (6 bases). V lost 2 bases and J lost 2, with 16 bases in between. CDR1 and CDR2 (germline): SGHTA, FQGNSA. The CDR3 sequence is 17 residues long. The CDR3 DNA sequence: TGTGCCAGCAGCTTACGGGTGACAGGCTCCACTGGAAACACCATATATTTT. Translating it yields CASSLRVTGSTGNTIYF.

This chain uses TRBV20-1 with TRBJ1-3, with D hard to call. The germline V gene encodes CDR1 DFQATT and CDR2 SNEGSKA (reference sequence). Deletions cut 8 bases from V and 4 bases from J, with 9 bases between. This CDR3 region has 11 residues. The CDR3 loop reads CSTPAGNTIYF. The CDR3 coding sequence is TGCAGTACTCCTGCAGGAAACACCATATATTTT.

The chain uses TRBV6-5 and TRBJ1-2; 8 nucleotides agree with TRBD1. Germline V lookup: CDR1 MNHEY, CDR2 SVGAGI. This CDR3 contains 14 residues. V dropped 2 bases and J dropped 5; count of bases not matched to a gene: 4. The CDR3 nucleotides are TGTGCCAGCAGTTACGAACAGGGGGTATATGGCTACACCTTC. It yields the protein CASSYEQGVYGYTF.

The V gene is TRBV7-7, the J gene TRBJ2-5; TRBD2 agrees at 9 bases. This CDR3 region has 15 residues. V trimming: 1 base; J trimming: 4 bases; junction bases outside the gene matches: 4. From germline, CDR1 is SSHAT and CDR2 FNYEAQ (reference sequence). The CDR3 nucleotides are TGTGCCAGCAGCTTAGGGGCGACTAGCGGAGAGACCCAGTACTTC. Translated, it gives CASSLGATSGETQYF.

This rearrangement joins TRBV19 to TRBJ2-1; 11 bases align to TRBD2. There are 14 residues in the CDR3. Per germline, CDR1 LNHDA and CDR2 SQIVND (reference sequence). J was trimmed by 8 bases and V by 3 bases; bases with no gene match: 3. The CDR3 nucleotides read TGTGCCAGTAGTATCGTTAGCGGGGGGGATGAGCAGTTCTTC. It codes for CASSIVSGGDEQFF.

This chain connects TRBV12-5 to TRBJ2-2; TRBD1 might be the D (6 bases). This CDR3 spans 16 amino acids. The ends were cut back, 6 bases at V and 4 bases at J, with 18 bases in the middle. The germline V gene has CDR1 LGHNT and CDR2 FRNRAP. CDR3 sequence reads: CASGQDVGRGTGELFF. Written as DNA, the CDR3 is TGTGCTAGTGGCCAAGATGTGGGCAGGGGCACCGGGGAGCTGTTTTTT.

The rearrangement links TRBV2 to TRBJ2-5; D is perhaps TRBD2 (5 bases). Looked up from germline, CDR1 is SNHLY and CDR2 is FYNNEI. The CDR3 runs 15 residues. V lost 2 bases to trimming and J lost 3 bases, with 13 bases between them. The CDR3 DNA sequence: TGTGCCAGCAGTGAACGAGCGGCAGATAAAGAGACCCAGTACTTC. Its protein product is CASSERAADKETQYF.

This clone was counted a single time. This chain uses TRBV9 with TRBJ2-3; no definite D call. The CDR3 loop spans 12 amino acids. CDR1 and CDR2 (germline): SGDLS, YYNGEE. Trimming left V 2 bases short and J 6 bases short, with 7 bases between. Written as DNA, the CDR3 is TGTGCCAGCAGCGTTTTTGCGGATACGCAGTATTTT. Translation: CASSVFADTQYF.

The V call is TRBV5-1, the J call TRBJ2-7; possibly TRBD2 for D (6 bases). Germline CDR1 and CDR2: SGHRS and YFSETQ. There are 12 residues in the CDR3. V lost 3 bases, J lost 3 bases, and 7 bases lay in between. CDR3 loop: CASSWGDYEQYF. The CDR3 DNA reads TGCGCCAGCAGCTGGGGGGACTACGAGCAGTACTTC.

The chain couples TRBV7-9 to TRBJ1-1; TRBD1 agrees at 8 bases. With V trimmed by 5 bases and J by 5 bases, 10 bases remained unmatched. This CDR3 region has 15 residues. Germline V gene data show CDR1 as SEHNR and CDR2 as FQNEAQ (reference sequence). The CDR3 is CASSAPGGVDTEAFF. The CDR3 DNA follows: TGTGCCAGCAGCGCCCCAGGGGGCGTTGATACTGAAGCTTTCTTT. The full variable domain, rest sourced from reference TRBV7-9 and TRBJ1-1, is DTGVSQNPRHKITKRGQNVTFRCDPISEHNRLYWYRQTLGQGPEFLTYFQNEAQLEKSRLLSDRFSAERPKGSFSTLEIQRTEQGDSAMYLCASSAPGGVDTEAFFGQGTRLTVV.

This rearrangement joins TRBV9 to TRBJ2-1, with TRBD2 matching 9 bases. Germline V lookup: CDR1 SGDLS, CDR2 YYNGEE. This CDR3 spans 17 amino acids. The J segment lost 5 bases and the V segment lost 0 bases, leaving 9 bases of the junction unmatched. CDR3 DNA: TGTGCCAGCAGCGTAGACCCCCCGGCGGGGGGGAACAATGAGCAGTTCTTC. As protein: CASSVDPPAGGNNEQFF.

The gene calls are TRBV5-5 and TRBJ1-2, with TRBD1 matching over 7 bases. Germline CDR1 SGHKS, CDR2 YYEKEE (reference sequence). This CDR3 is 16 amino acids long. Trimming cost V 2 bases and J 8 bases; bases outside gene matches: 15. Here the CDR3 reads CASSLSTGAPPRGYTF. CDR3 nucleotide sequence: TGTGCCAGCAGCTTAAGTACAGGGGCTCCTCCCAGGGGCTACACCTTC.

V and J are TRBV4-1 and TRBJ1-1, with D possibly TRBD1 on 6 matching bases. Germline V gene lookup returns CDR1 MGHRA and CDR2 YSYEKL. Trimming removed 10 bases at V and 1 base at J, with 13 bases between. The CDR3 runs to 13 residues. CDR3 residues: CATADSRNTEAFF. The CDR3 bases are TGCGCCACCGCGGACAGCAGGAACACTGAAGCTTTCTTT.

The gene calls are TRBV6-1 and TRBJ2-3, with D unresolved. The germline V and J ends were trimmed by 3 bases and 0 bases, with 13 bases remaining between them. Germline values: CDR1 MNHNS, CDR2 SASEGT. The CDR3 runs to 16 residues. The CDR3 nucleotides are TGTGCCAGCAGTGAGCGAGGAGCTCAAAGCACAGATACGCAGTATTTT. Encoded protein: CASSERGAQSTDTQYF.

The V gene is TRBV7-2, the J gene TRBJ1-3, with D unclear. V lost 3 bases to trimming and J lost 4 bases, with 10 bases between them. The germline CDR1 and CDR2 sequences are SGHTA and FQGNSA. This CDR3 comprises 14 residues. The CDR3 protein is CASSFRHYGNTIYF. CDR3 nucleotides: TGTGCCAGCAGCTTTCGACATTACGGAAACACCATATATTTT.

Note on this clone: The identical CDR3 is also encoded by other nucleotide sequences in the sample. V gene TRBV6-5 combines with J gene TRBJ2-4; TRBD1 agrees at 7 bases. The CDR3 loop spans 13 amino acids. Germline V gene sequence: CDR1 MNHEY, CDR2 SVGAGI. The ends lost 0 bases at V and 7 bases at J; junction bases unmatched: 0. The CDR3 DNA is TGTGCCAGCAGTTACTCACAGGGGAACATTCAGTACTTC. It encodes CASSYSQGNIQYF.

This clone appeared once. The V gene is TRBV6-5, the J gene TRBJ1-3; D not resolved. V dropped 5 bases and J dropped 0 bases, with 11 bases sitting between them. Germline V CDR1 and CDR2: MNHEY, SVGAGI. The CDR3 loop spans 15 amino acids. The CDR3 sequence: CASSPGSASGNTIYF. In nucleotides, the CDR3 is TGTGCCAGCAGTCCGGGATCGGCCTCTGGAAACACCATATATTTT.

The chain is built from TRBV7-2 and TRBJ2-1; D perhaps matches TRBD1 (5 bases). V lost 1 base and J lost 4, with 14 bases in between. Germline-derived CDR1 and CDR2 are SGHTA and FQGNSA. The CDR3 sequence is 16 residues long. CDR3 sequence: CASSLVGQGWYNEQFF. CDR3 bases: TGTGCCAGCAGCTTAGTCGGGCAGGGATGGTACAATGAGCAGTTCTTC.

The chain recombines TRBV4-3 with TRBJ2-3; D is uncertain. Trimming shortened V by 4 bases and J by 3 bases, and 20 bases separated the two germline ends. The CDR3 loop spans 17 amino acids. Germline assignment: CDR1 LGHNA and CDR2 YSLEER. As DNA, the CDR3 is TGCGCCAGCAGCCCCCTTCGGGTCGTAGGTGGTACAGATACGCAGTATTTT. Protein sequence: CASSPLRVVGGTDTQYF.

V usage is TRBV6-5 and J usage is TRBJ1-1; TRBD1 might be the D (5 bases). This CDR3 is built from 12 residues. Germline assignment: CDR1 MNHEY and CDR2 SVGAGI. V dropped 4 bases and J dropped 10 bases, with 13 bases sitting between them. The CDR3 region is CASSSSAGGAFF. For the CDR3, the DNA is TGTGCCAGCAGTTCCTCCGCGGGGGGAGCTTTCTTT.

J is TRBJ1-2 and V is TRBV19, with a weak D call TRBD1 (5 bases). The CDR3 covers 12 residues. Germline assignment: CDR1 LNHDA and CDR2 SQIVND (reference sequence). Trimming removed 8 bases from V and 4 bases from J, with 11 bases in between. CDR3 loop: CASSTALYGYTF. The CDR3 nucleotides read TGTGCCAGTTCGACAGCCCTCTATGGCTACACCTTC. Looking up the rest from reference TRBV19 and TRBJ1-2 gives the full variable domain: DGGITQSPKYLFRKEGQNVTLSCEQNLNHDAMYWYRQDPGQGLRLIYYSQIVNDFQKGDIAEGYSVSREKKESFPLTVTSAQKNPTAFYLCASSTALYGYTFGSGTRLTVV.

V and J are TRBV5-6 and TRBJ1-1; no definite D call. V lost 4 bases to trimming and J lost 0 bases, with 16 bases between them. Germline-derived CDR1 and CDR2 are SGHDT and YYEEEE. The CDR3 contains 16 residues. Here the CDR3 DNA reads TGTGCCAGCAGCCTTGAGCCCGTCCTTATGAACACTGAAGCTTTCTTT. Amino acids: CASSLEPVLMNTEAFF.

The chain joins TRBV7-2 to TRBJ2-3; 9 bases align to TRBD2. V was clipped by 0 bases and J by 5 bases; unmatched bases: 9. The CDR3 sequence is 17 residues long. The germline V gene has CDR1 SGHTA and CDR2 FQGNSA. CDR3 residues: CASSLASAGGPEDTQYF. The CDR3 nucleotides read TGTGCCAGCAGCTTAGCGTCTGCGGGGGGGCCGGAAGATACGCAGTATTTT.

V gene TRBV7-2 combines with J gene TRBJ2-1, with TRBD2 identical over 9 bases. Germline V CDR1 and CDR2: SGHTA, FQGNSA. The CDR3 is 15 residues long. V lost 8 bases to trimming and J lost 2 bases; unmatched junction nucleotides: 7. The CDR3 region is CASGLERGAYNEQFF. CDR3 DNA sequence: TGTGCCAGCGGTCTAGAGCGGGGGGCCTACAATGAGCAGTTCTTC.